The 14 T cell receptor beta chains given below trace back to one sample, sequenced in a study of blood T cell repertoires in COVID-19. Repertoires were generated with immunoSEQ multiplex PCR, while TCRdb's copy carries only in-frame clones and drops some. The sample holds around 270,000 clones, about 89% seen once. Material: peripheral blood. Source of these receptors: a middle-aged man with acute or convalescent COVID-19.

The chain has TRBV7-9 and TRBJ1-2; D gene ambiguous. This CDR3 has 13 residues. V shed 5 bases and J shed 4 bases, with 11 bases lying between them. CDR1 and CDR2 from the germline V gene are SEHNR and FQNEAQ (reference sequence). The CDR3 bases are TGTGCCAGCAGCGGGGAGCGGTCCTATGGCTACACCTTC. Its translation: CASSGERSYGYTF. Together with reference TRBV7-9 and TRBJ1-2, the CDR3 gives the full variable domain: DTGVSQNPRHKITKRGQNVTFRCDPISEHNRLYWYRQTLGQGPEFLTYFQNEAQLEKSRLLSDRFSAERPKGSFSTLEIQRTEQGDSAMYLCASSGERSYGYTFGSGTRLTVV.

The V and J genes are TRBV4-2 and TRBJ2-7, with 9 bases fitting TRBD1. The trim removed 3 bases at V and 2 bases at J, leaving 11 bases unmatched. Germline CDR1 reads LGHNA; CDR2 reads YNFKEQ. The CDR3 loop spans 17 amino acids. For the CDR3, the DNA is TGTGCCAGCAGCCAGGATCCCGGGACAGGGTTTACCTACGAGCAGTACTTC. It yields the protein CASSQDPGTGFTYEQYF.

Only a few counts were recorded for this clone. This chain links TRBV6-5 with TRBJ1-2; D is perhaps TRBD1 (5 bases). V lost 3 bases, J lost 2 bases, and 13 bases lay in between. This CDR3 is 15 amino acids long. Per the germline V gene, CDR1 is MNHEY and CDR2 is SVGAGI. In DNA form, the CDR3 reads TGTGCCAGCAGTTATTGGGGGGAAGGAAACTATGGCTACACCTTC. It specifies CASSYWGEGNYGYTF.

V gene TRBV11-2 combines with J gene TRBJ2-1; 9 nucleotides agree with TRBD2. V lost 3 bases to trimming and J lost 0 bases; unmatched junction nucleotides: 6. The CDR3 covers 17 residues. Germline V CDR1 and CDR2: SGHAT, FQNNGV. CDR3 sequence reads: CASSLRGLAPSYNEQFF. The CDR3 DNA is TGTGCCAGCAGCTTGAGGGGACTAGCCCCCTCCTACAATGAGCAGTTCTTC.

This CDR3 is CASSLIGGVGEAFF. CDR3 sequence (DNA): TGTGCCAGCAGCTTGATTGGAGGGGTGGGTGAAGCTTTCTTT. The J gene is TRBJ1-1, the V gene TRBV5-4; tentative D call: TRBD1 (5 bases). This CDR3 is 14 amino acids long. The V and J ends lost 1 base and 7 bases respectively, with 14 bases between them. The germline CDR1 and CDR2 sequences are SGHNT and YYREEE (reference sequence).

This clone showed up just a few times. This chain links TRBV5-4 with TRBJ2-7; 7 bases fit TRBD2. Germline V lookup: CDR1 SGHNT, CDR2 YYREEE (reference sequence). The CDR3 runs 14 residues. The V gene end was trimmed by 4 bases and the J gene end by 8 bases; junction bases not matched to a gene: 12. The CDR3 loop reads CASSTPGGSRQQYF. For the CDR3, the DNA is TGTGCCAGCAGCACCCCCGGGGGGTCTAGGCAGCAGTACTTC.

The V call is TRBV5-6, the J call TRBJ1-6; 7 nucleotides line up with TRBD1. Germline assignment: CDR1 SGHDT and CDR2 YYEEEE. After removal of 0 bases from V and 10 bases from J, the junction contained 13 bases not matched to a gene. The CDR3 is 17 amino acids. CDR3: CASSLGIQGRTGSPLHF. Here the CDR3 DNA reads TGTGCCAGCAGCTTGGGGATACAGGGGCGGACGGGATCACCCCTCCACTTT.

This rearrangement joins TRBV30 to TRBJ1-5, with D possibly being TRBD1 (6 bases). The germline CDR1 and CDR2 sequences are GTSNPN and SVGIG (reference sequence). V lost 6 bases and J 4 bases, leaving 13 bases between the germline ends. This CDR3 spans 13 amino acids. The CDR3 reads CACGGGVNQPQHF. In DNA form, the CDR3 reads TGTGCCTGCGGAGGGGGGGTTAATCAGCCCCAGCATTTT.

This clone was seen a single time. The V and J genes are TRBV9 and TRBJ1-2; possible D gene TRBD1, 5 bases. CDR1 is SGDLS, CDR2 YYNGEE, per germline. V lost 7 bases to trimming and J lost 5 bases, with 18 bases between them. This CDR3 has 14 residues. As DNA, the CDR3 is TGTGCCAGCTTCCCCGGACCACAGGATTATGGCTACACCTTC. Translated, it gives CASFPGPQDYGYTF.

This chain uses TRBV10-2 with TRBJ1-1; the match to TRBD1 covers 9 bases. Germline V gene sequence: CDR1 WSHSY, CDR2 SAAADI. The CDR3 spans 15 residues. The junction had 9 bases not matched to a gene; V was cut back by 4 bases and J by 6 bases. The chain's CDR3 is CASSGWDREFPEAFF. The DNA of the CDR3 is TGCGCCAGCAGTGGGTGGGACAGGGAATTCCCTGAAGCTTTCTTT.

J is TRBJ1-5 and V is TRBV7-2; D perhaps matches TRBD1 (6 bases). Trimming left V 5 bases short and J 5 bases short, with 13 bases between. Germline CDR1 reads SGHTA; CDR2 reads FQGNSA. The CDR3 runs 14 residues. CDR3 nucleotides: TGTGCCAGCAGCCCTACAGGGCCCCATCAGCCCCAGCATTTT. Amino acids: CASSPTGPHQPQHF.

This rearrangement joins TRBV6-4 to TRBJ1-5, with D possibly matching TRBD1 (5 bases). The V and J ends lost 0 bases and 7 bases respectively, with 22 bases between them. This CDR3 is 18 amino acids long. Per germline, CDR1 MRHNA and CDR2 SNTAGT. CDR3 sequence (DNA): TGTGCCAGCAGTGACTCAAGGGCAGGGAGGGCTGGAGGACAGCCCCAGCATTTT. Translation gives CASSDSRAGRAGGQPQHF.

This sequence joins TRBV5-5 and TRBJ2-2; D gene ambiguous. CDR1 and CDR2 from the germline V gene are SGHKS and YYEKEE (reference sequence). The V end was cut by 0 bases, the J end by 7 bases, with 10 bases between. This CDR3 spans 14 amino acids. The CDR3 reads CASSLGLVVGELFF. CDR3 in DNA: TGTGCCAGCAGCTTGGGACTGGTGGTCGGGGAGCTGTTTTTT.

V gene TRBV13 combines with J gene TRBJ1-5; TRBD1 aligns across 8 bases. Germline CDR1 and CDR2: PRHDT and FYEKMQ (reference sequence). The trim removed 5 bases at V and 2 bases at J, leaving 5 bases unmatched. The CDR3 is 15 amino acids. CDR3 DNA: TGTGCCAGCAGCCTCGGGACAGGCGGCAATCAGCCCCAGCATTTT. Residues: CASSLGTGGNQPQHF.